One and the same sample provided the 27 T cell receptor beta chains below, sequenced in a study of cytomegalovirus exposure and HLA in healthy donors. With 60 Vbeta and 13 Jbeta primers, the PCR was carried out. Repertoires were generated with immunoSEQ multiplex PCR, while TCRdb's copy carries only in-frame clones and drops some. This sample yields tens of thousands of clones, of which around 76% are seen a single time; approximately 8.9% belongs to the top ten. Material for sequencing was PBMCs. The receptors here all came from a woman under 40 in good health and CMV-seropositive.

The chain is built from TRBV28 and TRBJ2-5; tentative D call: TRBD2 (6 bases). Trimming took off 2 bases at V and 10 bases at J, with 8 bases between the two ends. The germline V gene encodes CDR1 MDHEN and CDR2 SYDVKM. The CDR3 is made up of 11 amino acids. As DNA, the CDR3 is TGTGCCAGCAGTTTACGGCGGGACCAGTACTTC. It translates to CASSLRRDQYF.

V gene TRBV30 combines with J gene TRBJ2-1, with TRBD1 matching 9 bases. CDR3 length: 14 amino acids. The germline V gene has CDR1 GTSNPN and CDR2 SVGIG (reference sequence). V shed 5 bases, J shed 8 bases, and the junction held 10 bases outside the gene matches. CDR3 sequence: CAWSSGTGIDEQFF. Written as DNA, the CDR3 is TGTGCCTGGTCCTCGGGGACAGGGATCGATGAGCAGTTCTTC.

The count of this clone is one. The genes are TRBV28 and TRBJ1-3, with D uncertain. V was shortened by 7 bases and J by 3 bases, with 13 bases between the two germline ends. From germline, CDR1 is MDHEN and CDR2 SYDVKM. CDR3 length equals 14 residues. The chain's CDR3 is CASIQRGFGNTIYF. In DNA form, the CDR3 reads TGTGCCAGCATTCAGCGCGGCTTTGGAAACACCATATATTTT.

J is TRBJ1-3 and V is TRBV5-6; no firm D call. CDR3 size: 16 residues. Between the trimmed V and J ends, which lost 2 bases and 4 bases, there was a span of 16 bases. Germline lookup yields CDR1 SGHDT and CDR2 YYEEEE. The CDR3 region is CASSLNTFGAGNTIYF. CDR3 bases: TGTGCCAGCAGCTTAAACACCTTCGGAGCGGGAAACACCATATATTTT.

This clone was seen a single time. The rearrangement links TRBV5-6 to TRBJ2-7, with no clear D. V was shortened by 3 bases and J by 3 bases, with 13 bases between the two germline ends. CDR1 and CDR2 (germline): SGHDT, YYEEEE. The CDR3 covers 14 residues. CDR3 protein: CASSSTTVIYEQYF. CDR3 sequence (DNA): TGTGCCAGCAGCTCTACAACAGTGATCTACGAGCAGTACTTC.

The rearrangement links TRBV7-6 to TRBJ2-2; weak D call: TRBD2 (5 bases). Trimming cost V 0 bases and J 6 bases, with 23 bases left between them. The CDR3 length is 19 residues. CDR1 and CDR2 (germline): SGHVS, FNYEAQ. The CDR3 nucleotides read TGTGCCAGCAGCTTAGCTCTAGACTTTGTCCTAGCCGGTTCCGGGGAGCTGTTTTTT. Residues: CASSLALDFVLAGSGELFF.

Worth noting for this clone: Relative to the germline gene, one junction end is altered; a read error may explain this. The V gene is TRBV19, the J gene TRBJ1-2; unclear D gene. The CDR3 contains 13 residues. Per germline, CDR1 LNHDA and CDR2 SQIVND (reference sequence). The CDR3 bases are TGTGCCAGTAGTCCCAATCTCAGGCATGGCTACCCCTTC. Encoded protein: CASSPNLRHGYPF. The full variable domain, in which reference TRBV19 and TRBJ1-2 provide the parts outside the CDR3, is DGGITQSPKYLFRKEGQNVTLSCEQNLNHDAMYWYRQDPGQGLRLIYYSQIVNDFQKGDIAEGYSVSREKKESFPLTVTSAQKNPTAFYLCASSPNLRHGYPFGSGTRLTVV.

V gene TRBV19 combines with J gene TRBJ2-7; TRBD1 aligns across 8 bases. Germline V lookup: CDR1 LNHDA, CDR2 SQIVND (reference sequence). After removal of 5 bases from V and 3 bases from J, the junction contained 6 bases not matched to a gene. The CDR3 covers 14 residues. As DNA, the CDR3 is TGTGCCAGTAGTTTCAGCGACAGGGGCTACGAGCAGTACTTC. Translating it yields CASSFSDRGYEQYF.

This chain links TRBV5-1 with TRBJ2-5; D is unclear. The CDR3 runs 13 residues. Between the trimmed V and J ends, which lost 0 bases and 4 bases, there was a span of 7 bases. The germline V gene encodes CDR1 SGHRS and CDR2 YFSETQ. The CDR3 is CASSLASGETQYF. The CDR3 bases are TGCGCCAGCAGCTTGGCCTCGGGAGAGACCCAGTACTTC.

The chain uses TRBV2 and TRBJ1-6, with TRBD1 matching 8 bases. Looked up from germline, CDR1 is SNHLY and CDR2 is FYNNEI. This CDR3 has 14 amino acids. V lost 6 bases and J lost 10; bases outside the gene matches: 8. The chain's CDR3 is CASSLMTGASPLHF. As DNA, the CDR3 is TGTGCCAGCAGCCTGATGACAGGGGCATCACCCCTCCACTTT.

The table lists this clone with a few counts. The CDR3 DNA follows: TGTGCCAGCACCGGAGGGGTAGGGTCTAATGAAAAACTGTTTTTT. Translated, it gives CASTGGVGSNEKLFF. V gene TRBV5-4 combines with J gene TRBJ1-4; possibly TRBD1 for D (5 bases). V was trimmed by 6 bases and J by 3 bases, leaving 15 bases between them. Germline CDR1 and CDR2: SGHNT and YYREEE (reference sequence). The CDR3 consists of 15 residues.

The table lists this clone with a count of one. The DNA for the CDR3 is TGTGCCAGCAGTTTTGTGGGGGGTGCTGCTAATGAAAAACTGTTTTTT. Its translation: CASSFVGGAANEKLFF. The chain recombines TRBV27 with TRBJ1-4, with D tentatively TRBD1 (5 bases). The CDR3 is 16 amino acids. The V and J ends lost 3 bases and 3 bases respectively, with 14 bases between them. In germline, CDR1 is MNHEY, CDR2 SMNVEV (reference sequence).

A few counts support this clone. The V and J genes are TRBV19 and TRBJ2-7, with 7 bases lining up with TRBD1. J lost 2 bases, V lost 4 bases, and 2 bases had no gene match. The CDR3 spans 13 residues. Germline V gene data show CDR1 as LNHDA and CDR2 as SQIVND (reference sequence). The DNA of the CDR3 is TGTGCCAGTAGTAGTCAGGGGGCCTACGAGCAGTACTTC. Translated, it gives CASSSQGAYEQYF. The variable domain in full, completed from reference TRBV19 and TRBJ2-7, reads DGGITQSPKYLFRKEGQNVTLSCEQNLNHDAMYWYRQDPGQGLRLIYYSQIVNDFQKGDIAEGYSVSREKKESFPLTVTSAQKNPTAFYLCASSSQGAYEQYFGPGTRLTVT.

The chain joins TRBV28 to TRBJ2-1, with 8 nucleotides matching TRBD2. Looked up from germline, CDR1 is MDHEN and CDR2 is SYDVKM. After removal of 9 bases from V and 2 bases from J, the junction contained 6 bases not matched to a gene. CDR3 length equals 14 residues. CDR3 in amino acids: CASRSGGAYNEQFF. Here the CDR3 DNA reads TGTGCCAGTCGCAGCGGGGGCGCCTACAATGAGCAGTTCTTC. Drawing the rest from reference TRBV28 and TRBJ2-1, the complete variable domain is DVKVTQSSRYLVKRTGEKVFLECVQDMDHENMFWYRQDPGLGLRLIYFSYDVKMKEKGDIPEGYSVSREKKERFSLILESASTNQTSMYLCASRSGGAYNEQFFGPGTRLTVL.

V is TRBV7-8 and J is TRBJ2-5, with TRBD2 matching over 10 bases. Trimming at V came to 4 bases and at J to 2 bases, leaving 10 bases not matched to a gene. From germline, CDR1 is SGHVS and CDR2 FQNEAQ. The CDR3 has 17 amino acids. The CDR3, as DNA: TGTGCCAGCAGCTCCCCGAGGACTAGCGGAGAACAAGAGACCCAGTACTTC. Translation gives CASSSPRTSGEQETQYF.

This chain links TRBV2 with TRBJ2-3, with 11 bases fitting TRBD2. Germline loops: CDR1 SNHLY, CDR2 FYNNEI. This CDR3 has 15 residues. The trim removed 4 bases at V and 6 bases at J, leaving 6 bases unmatched. This CDR3 is CASSVSGGAGDTQYF. CDR3 DNA sequence: TGTGCCAGCAGTGTTAGCGGGGGGGCCGGCGATACGCAGTATTTT.

The CDR3 reads CASRQAGRGTDTQYF. The DNA for the CDR3 is TGTGCCAGCAGGCAAGCGGGCCGGGGCACAGATACGCAGTATTTT. V is TRBV5-4 and J is TRBJ2-3; D is perhaps TRBD2 (6 bases). Between the trimmed V and J ends, which lost 5 bases and 1 base, there was a span of 14 bases. The germline gives CDR1 SGHNT, CDR2 YYREEE (reference sequence). The CDR3 runs to 15 residues.

The chain combines TRBV19 with TRBJ1-4; tentatively, D is TRBD1 (5 bases). V was pared by 1 base and J by 7 bases, with 13 bases between. The V gene's germline CDR1 is LNHDA and CDR2 SQIVND (reference sequence). The CDR3 loop spans 15 amino acids. In DNA, the CDR3 is TGTGCCAGTAGTATAGGCCAGGGCGGTGGTGAAAAACTGTTTTTT. As protein: CASSIGQGGGEKLFF.

The chain carries TRBV2 and TRBJ1-1; possibly TRBD1 for D (6 bases). Germline V gene lookup returns CDR1 SNHLY and CDR2 FYNNEI. This CDR3 is built from 13 residues. Between the trimmed V and J ends, which lost 3 bases and 5 bases, there was a span of 10 bases. The DNA for the CDR3 is TGTGCCAGCAGTGAGCGGACAGTGACTGAAGCTTTCTTT. This gives the protein CASSERTVTEAFF. Full variable domain (rest looked up from reference TRBV2 and TRBJ1-1): EPEVTQTPSHQVTQMGQEVILRCVPISNHLYFYWYRQILGQKVEFLVSFYNNEISEKSEIFDDQFSVERPDGSNFTLKIRSTKLEDSAMYFCASSERTVTEAFFGQGTRLTVV.

This chain uses TRBV11-2 with TRBJ2-7; D unresolved. Deletions cut 1 base from V and 6 bases from J, with 7 bases between. The CDR3 is 12 amino acids. Germline CDR1 SGHAT, CDR2 FQNNGV. The CDR3 coding sequence is TGTGCCAGCAGCTTAGTAGTATCCGAGCAGTACTTC. It encodes CASSLVVSEQYF.

CDR3 in DNA: TGTGCCACCAGCAGAGGACAGGGAGGCGGTCATGGCAATCAGCCCCAGCATTTT. Translated, it gives CATSRGQGGGHGNQPQHF. The chain uses TRBV15 and TRBJ1-5, with 7 nucleotides matching TRBD1. The CDR3 contains 18 residues. J gave up 2 bases and V 1 base, and 11 bases lay outside the gene matches. Germline assignment: CDR1 LNHNV and CDR2 YYDKDF (reference sequence).

This chain joins TRBV11-1 and TRBJ2-3; 10 positions agree with TRBD1. After removal of 4 bases from V and 4 bases from J, the junction contained 5 bases not matched to a gene. The CDR3 is 15 amino acids. Germline CDR1 SGHAT, CDR2 FQDESV (reference sequence). The CDR3 loop reads CASSSLGTGADTQYF. In DNA form, the CDR3 reads TGTGCCAGCAGCTCCCTGGGGACAGGGGCAGATACGCAGTATTTT.

This sequence joins TRBV6-6 and TRBJ2-4, with TRBD1 as a possible D gene (6 bases). The CDR3 extends over 14 amino acids. V lost 4 bases, J lost 3 bases, and 10 bases lay in between. The germline V gene has CDR1 MNHNY and CDR2 SVGAGI (reference sequence). CDR3 loop: CASSLDSNKNIQYF. The CDR3 nucleotides are TGTGCCAGCAGTTTGGACAGTAACAAAAACATTCAGTACTTC.

V usage is TRBV21-1 and J usage is TRBJ2-1; the tabulated D call, TRBD2, remains unverified against the DNA. TRBV21-1 is assigned pseudogene status. CDR3 length: 17 amino acids. The CDR3 loop reads CASCKDWTSGREGEQFF. The CDR3 DNA sequence: TGTGCCAGCTGCAAAGACTGGACTAGCGGGAGGGAAGGTGAGCAGTTCTTC.

V gene TRBV7-9 combines with J gene TRBJ1-1; D ambiguous. From germline, CDR1 is SEHNR and CDR2 FQNEAQ (reference sequence). This CDR3 is 15 amino acids long. Trimming cost V 5 bases and J 5 bases, with 18 bases left between them. The CDR3 loop is CASSPRLEFGTEAFF. The CDR3 nucleotides read TGTGCCAGCAGCCCCAGACTCGAATTCGGAACTGAAGCTTTCTTT.

The chain has TRBV7-9 and TRBJ2-2; D remains unclear. The V end was cut by 3 bases, the J end by 1 base, with 15 bases between. Germline CDR1 SEHNR, CDR2 FQNEAQ (reference sequence). The CDR3 length is 17 residues. CDR3 loop: CASSFIPPHGNTGELFF. As DNA, the CDR3 is TGTGCCAGCAGCTTTATTCCCCCCCACGGGAACACCGGGGAGCTGTTTTTT.

This chain joins TRBV7-3 and TRBJ1-6; TRBD1 matches 10 bases. After removal of 5 bases from V and 9 bases from J, the junction contained 10 bases not matched to a gene. Looked up from germline, CDR1 is SGHTA and CDR2 is FQGTGA. This CDR3 has 16 amino acids. The CDR3 here is CASSQLGTGEGSPLHF. In nucleotides, the CDR3 is TGTGCCAGCAGCCAACTAGGGACAGGGGAGGGTTCACCCCTCCACTTT.